The T cell receptor beta chain described here comes from a study of blood T cell repertoires in COVID-19. Trimming stripped 7 bases from V and 4 bases from J, with 22 bases between. The germline CDR1 and CDR2 sequences are LNHDA and SQIVND (reference sequence). This CDR3 contains 16 residues. Produced via immunoSEQ multiplex PCR; TCRdb's table is partial and in-frame only. Of 88,000 or so clones listed, roughly 89% are singletons. V gene TRBV19 combines with J gene TRBJ1-2, with D possibly being TRBD1 (6 bases). The sequence came from a woman in her forties or fifties with acute COVID-19. Sequences were obtained from PBMCs or T cells enriched from blood (not recorded which). CDR3 coding DNA: TGTGCCAGTATGGACGTACAGGGTACGGCCCTCTATGGCTACACCTTC. This sequence encodes CASMDVQGTALYGYTF.